This TCR beta chain was profiled in a study of vaccination and CD4 T cells after COVID-19. Study-level background: Post-COVID sampling occurred a median approximately 100 days after diagnosis (range 35 to 161).

Concerning this clonotype: Its cognate antigen is unknown.

The junction had 5 bases not matched to a gene; V was cut back by 6 bases and J by 9 bases. CDR3 size: 13 residues. Study results and limitations: Apart from involving relatively few convalescent patients, the work omitted early post-infection timepoints.

TCRdb ran MiXCR on the PCR reads and lists one entry per CDR3 protein. The sample has approximately 30,000 distinct CDR3 sequences; 51% are singletons. Noted time point: late sampling 161 to 241 days after vaccination in a few convalescent patients. Specimen: CD4+ T cells from blood, collected about 7 months after SARS-CoV-2 vaccination. This chain joins TRBV12-3 or TRBV12-4 and TRBJ1-6; 7 bases fit TRBD1. This TCR derives from a human donor who had recovered from COVID-19. CDR3 sequence: CASRTTGVSPLHF. The CDR3 DNA reads as TGTGCCAGCAGGACTACAGGGGTTTCACCCCTCCACTTT.